These 10 T cell receptor beta chains were sequenced from one sample in a study of shared clonotypes between healthy human individuals. Data came from immunoSEQ multiplex PCR; TCRdb stores just in-frame clones and leaves some out. The data show some 490,000 clones, 81% seen once. The sample taken for sequencing was PBMCs. These receptors came from a woman aged 40 to 50 in good health. Some clones in this sample may be carry-over from other donors' samples.

The J gene is TRBJ2-7, the V gene TRBV28; TRBD1 matches 9 bases. This CDR3 is 14 amino acids long. Unmatched junction bases numbered 8, after V lost 7 bases and J lost 4 bases. Germline values: CDR1 MDHEN, CDR2 SYDVKM. DNA for the CDR3: TGTGCCAGCACCTCCGGGACAGGGAGATACGAGCAGTACTTC. Protein sequence: CASTSGTGRYEQYF.

The chain links TRBV7-8 to TRBJ2-1; possibly TRBD2 for D (7 bases). The germline gives CDR1 SGHVS, CDR2 FQNEAQ. There are 16 residues in the CDR3. The ends were cut back, 5 bases at V and 0 bases at J, with 14 bases in the middle. CDR3 nucleotide sequence: TGTGCCAGCAGCGCCTGGGGGGGCGTCTCCTACAATGAGCAGTTCTTC. Protein: CASSAWGGVSYNEQFF.

V gene TRBV2 combines with J gene TRBJ2-1; 9 positions agree with TRBD2. After removal of 7 bases from V and 8 bases from J, the junction contained 12 bases not matched to a gene. CDR3 size: 15 residues. The germline CDR1 and CDR2 sequences are SNHLY and FYNNEI. The CDR3 region has the DNA TGTGCCAGCAATGGACTAAGCGGGAGGTTCGATGAGCAGTTCTTC. It codes for CASNGLSGRFDEQFF.

This clone was seen a single time. A read error may explain this, as a much larger clone is one base away. The gene calls are TRBV30 and TRBJ2-1; D is unresolved. Germline V CDR1 and CDR2: GTSNPN, SVGIG (reference sequence). Trimming cost V 3 bases and J 4 bases, with 4 bases left between them. CDR3 length: 11 residues. CDR3 loop: CAWRPYNEQFF. CDR3 DNA: TGTGCCTGGAGGCCTTACAATGAGCAGTTCTTC.

CDR3 sequence reads: CARSLIDEDRGIDGYTF. CDR3 in DNA: TGTGCCAGAAGCTTGATTGACGAGGACAGGGGGATAGATGGCTACACCTTC. This chain joins TRBV5-3 and TRBJ1-2; 10 nucleotides line up with TRBD1. TRBV5-3 counts as an open reading frame of uncertain function. The ends lost 1 base at V and 6 bases at J; junction bases unmatched: 12. CDR3 length equals 17 residues.

This sequence joins TRBV19 and TRBJ2-1; D not certain. The CDR3 totals 15 residues. CDR1 and CDR2 (germline): LNHDA, SQIVND (reference sequence). V was pared by 3 bases and J by 13 bases, with 22 bases between. CDR3 sequence: CASSIVLGAQERQFF. Written as DNA, the CDR3 is TGTGCCAGTAGTATTGTCCTCGGTGCTCAGGAAAGACAGTTCTTC.

The chain has TRBV5-4 and TRBJ1-3; no clear D gene. Germline CDR1 reads SGHNT; CDR2 reads YYREEE (reference sequence). CDR3 length: 14 amino acids. V was shortened by 2 bases and J by 3 bases, with 9 bases between the two germline ends. CDR3 residues: CASSFEGFGNTIYF. As DNA, the CDR3 is TGTGCCAGCAGCTTTGAGGGATTTGGAAACACCATATATTTT.

The gene calls are TRBV7-6 and TRBJ2-7; possibly TRBD1 or TRBD2 for D (7 bases each). This CDR3 contains 15 residues. The V end was cut by 8 bases, the J end by 5 bases, with 22 bases between. Per the germline V gene, CDR1 is SGHVS and CDR2 is FNYEAQ. The CDR3 bases are TGTGCCAGCTCCAAAGGGACAGCGGGAAGCGACGAGCAGTACTTC. The encoded protein is CASSKGTAGSDEQYF.

The chain employs TRBV18 and TRBJ2-2, with 13 bases that match TRBD2. This CDR3 comprises 17 residues. Unmatched junction bases numbered 3, after V lost 1 base and J lost 4 bases. Per germline, CDR1 KGHSH and CDR2 LQKENI. The CDR3 is CASSPRTSGSRTGELFF. The CDR3 region has the DNA TGTGCCAGCTCACCACGGACTAGCGGGAGTCGCACCGGGGAGCTGTTTTTT.

This clone was seen repeatedly, ten times or more. The chain carries TRBV29-1 and TRBJ1-3; 8 nucleotides match TRBD1. The V gene end was trimmed by 6 bases and the J gene end by 7 bases; junction bases not matched to a gene: 2. Germline V gene sequence: CDR1 SQVTM, CDR2 ANQGSEA. CDR3 length equals 11 residues. Here the CDR3 DNA reads TGCAGCGTGGGGACAGGCAACACCATATATTTT. Amino acids: CSVGTGNTIYF.